Listed below are T cell receptor beta chains from one sample, sequenced in a study of shared T cell receptors in the human thymus. Clones were read by immunoSEQ multiplex PCR, and TCRdb kept only the in-frame ones, dropping some. The repertoire consists of just under 550,000 clones, with around 78% occurring once and the leading ten covering roughly 0.013%. These records were also assigned to another study, of human thymus T cells.

Sequencing used thymocytes. The source of these receptors is a boy younger than two with a congenital heart defect. The CDR3 runs from the conserved cysteine through the conserved F or W. A D gene is named only where the DNA matches it firmly.

v_call: TRBV5-6; d_call: TRBD1; j_call: TRBJ2-7; cdr3_nt: TGTGCCAGCAGCGCCGACAGGGGGCGGGAGCAGTACTTC; cdr3_aa: CASSADRGREQYF
v_call: TRBV2; d_call: -; j_call: TRBJ2-6; cdr3_nt: TGTGCCAGCAGTGAAATGCGGAGCTCTGGGGCCAACGTCCTGACTTTC; cdr3_aa: CASSEMRSSGANVLTF
v_call: TRBV18; d_call: TRBD2; j_call: TRBJ2-1; cdr3_nt: TGTGCCAGCTCACCATTCGGGATAGCGGGCCATGAGCAGTTCTTC; cdr3_aa: CASSPFGIAGHEQFF
v_call: TRBV14; d_call: -; j_call: TRBJ2-7; cdr3_nt: TGTGCCAGCAGCCGAAGCGACCCTTGTGGCTACGAGCAGTACTTC; cdr3_aa: CASSRSDPCGYEQYF
v_call: TRBV28; d_call: TRBD1; j_call: TRBJ2-1; cdr3_nt: TGTGCCAGCAGTCGTACAGGGGAGAGGTCCTACAATGAGCAGTTCTTC; cdr3_aa: CASSRTGERSYNEQFF
v_call: TRBV6-5; d_call: -; j_call: TRBJ2-5; cdr3_nt: TGTGCCAGCAGTTATTCGCCACAGCGGTTGGGGGAGACCCAGTACTTC; cdr3_aa: CASSYSPQRLGETQYF
v_call: TRBV29-1; d_call: -; j_call: TRBJ2-1; cdr3_nt: TGCAGCTCATTATCCCCAGCCCGGGGATTTTGGCAGTTCTTC; cdr3_aa: CSSLSPARGFWQFF
v_call: TRBV7-2; d_call: -; j_call: TRBJ1-2; cdr3_nt: TGTGCCAGCAGCGACGACACTAACTATGGCTACACCTTC; cdr3_aa: CASSDDTNYGYTF
v_call: TRBV14; d_call: TRBD2; j_call: TRBJ2-7; cdr3_nt: TGTGCCAGCAGCCAAGATGAGGCGGGAGGGCCGGGAGAGCAGTACTTC; cdr3_aa: CASSQDEAGGPGEQYF
v_call: TRBV5-1; d_call: -; j_call: TRBJ2-2; cdr3_nt: TGCGCCAGCACCGTAGGTGCCGGAGGGAAGAACACCGGGGAGCTGTTTTTT; cdr3_aa: CASTVGAGGKNTGELFF